Shown below are 26 T cell receptor beta chains from a single sample sequenced in a study of cytomegalovirus exposure and HLA in healthy donors. It was with 60 Vbeta and 13 Jbeta primers that the PCR ran. Using immunoSEQ multiplex PCR, the repertoire was profiled, and TCRdb retains in-frame clones only, with some absent. The sample records some 190,000 clones, 85% being singletons. The specimen sequenced was PBMCs. Receptors originate from a boy younger than 10 in good health and CMV-seronegative.

The rearrangement uses TRBV6-4 and TRBJ2-3; tentative D call: TRBD2 (6 bases). The CDR3 totals 11 residues. Germline values: CDR1 MRHNA, CDR2 SNTAGT. Trimming removed 3 bases from V and 11 bases from J, with 9 bases in between. The CDR3 region is CASSDGAGQYF. CDR3 in DNA: TGTGCCAGCAGTGATGGAGCGGGGCAGTATTTT.

The gene calls are TRBV14 and TRBJ2-1; 11 nucleotides align to TRBD2. The germline CDR1 and CDR2 sequences are SGHDN and FVKESK. The CDR3 runs 19 residues. The V gene end was trimmed by 0 bases and the J gene end by 4 bases; junction bases not matched to a gene: 11. The CDR3 spells CASSQEGGLAVRSYNEQFF. The CDR3 DNA reads as TGTGCCAGCAGCCAAGAAGGGGGACTAGCGGTTCGATCTTACAATGAGCAGTTCTTC.

The chain uses TRBV30 and TRBJ1-2; 8 bases are a match to TRBD1. The CDR3 runs 15 residues. V dropped 0 bases and J dropped 5; count of bases not matched to a gene: 8. Per the germline V gene, CDR1 is GTSNPN and CDR2 is SVGIG (reference sequence). This CDR3 is CAWSVRTGLSYGYTF. The CDR3 region has the DNA TGTGCCTGGAGTGTTAGGACAGGGCTTAGTTATGGCTACACCTTC. Variable domain in full (rest from reference TRBV30 and TRBJ1-2): SQTIHQWPATLVQPVGSPLSLECTVEGTSNPNLYWYRQAAGRGLQLLFYSVGIGQISSEVPQNLSASRPQDRQFILSSKKLLLSDSGFYLCAWSVRTGLSYGYTFGSGTRLTVV.

The sample holds a few counts of this clone. The rearrangement joins TRBV5-6 to TRBJ1-5; 9 bases fit TRBD1. Trimming removed 4 bases from V and 11 bases from J; junction bases left unmatched: 16. This CDR3 spans 16 amino acids. Looked up from germline, CDR1 is SGHDT and CDR2 is YYEEEE. Here the CDR3 reads CASSLRTGVGERSQHF. The CDR3 DNA reads as TGTGCCAGCAGCCTAAGGACAGGGGTCGGGGAAAGGTCCCAGCATTTT.

The gene calls are TRBV5-1 and TRBJ2-7; D possibly corresponds to TRBD2 (6 bases). The V gene's germline CDR1 is SGHRS and CDR2 YFSETQ. Trimming took off 7 bases at V and 3 bases at J, with 20 bases between the two ends. This CDR3 region has 15 residues. This CDR3 is CASGPTSIPFYEQYF. The CDR3 DNA follows: TGCGCCAGCGGCCCAACTAGCATTCCCTTCTACGAGCAGTACTTC.

The chain carries TRBV7-9 and TRBJ2-5, with TRBD2 identical over 13 bases. Trimming removed 3 bases from V and 3 bases from J; junction bases left unmatched: 4. The V gene's germline CDR1 is SEHNR and CDR2 FQNEAQ (reference sequence). CDR3 length equals 16 residues. CDR3 sequence (DNA): TGTGCCAGCAGCTTTGTAACTAGCGGGGGGGAAGAGACCCAGTACTTC. Its protein product is CASSFVTSGGEETQYF.

The rearrangement joins TRBV9 to TRBJ2-1; 7 bases map to TRBD2. The germline gives CDR1 SGDLS, CDR2 YYNGEE. After removal of 2 bases from V and 1 base from J, the junction contained 3 bases not matched to a gene. The CDR3 runs to 15 residues. The CDR3 DNA reads TGTGCCAGCAGCGTTGGGCGGGAGTCCTACAATGAGCAGTTCTTC. It yields the protein CASSVGRESYNEQFF.

The V gene is TRBV6-5, the J gene TRBJ1-4, with 11 nucleotides matching TRBD1. Germline V gene lookup returns CDR1 MNHEY and CDR2 SVGAGI. The trim removed 5 bases at V and 17 bases at J, leaving 10 bases unmatched. CDR3 size: 13 residues. The chain's CDR3 is CASSTGTGGKPFF. In DNA, the CDR3 is TGTGCCAGCAGTACAGGGACAGGGGGGAAACCCTTTTTT.

To note about this clone: The same CDR3 can be traced to other DNA sequences in this sample. The chain uses TRBV28 and TRBJ2-5; D may be TRBD1 (5 bases). The V gene's germline CDR1 is MDHEN and CDR2 SYDVKM. The length of the CDR3 is 13 residues. Trimming stripped 2 bases from V and 1 base from J, with 5 bases between. CDR3 in amino acids: CASSLGAQETQYF. The CDR3 coding sequence is TGTGCCAGCAGTTTAGGGGCCCAAGAGACCCAGTACTTC.

The chain is built from TRBV19 and TRBJ2-3; 8 nucleotides line up with TRBD1. The CDR3 covers 15 residues. After removal of 3 bases from V and 4 bases from J, the junction contained 6 bases not matched to a gene. The germline gives CDR1 LNHDA, CDR2 SQIVND (reference sequence). The DNA for the CDR3 is TGTGCCAGTAGTATCTCAGGGGGCGGCGCAGATACGCAGTATTTT. It yields the protein CASSISGGGADTQYF. Together with reference TRBV19 and TRBJ2-3, the CDR3 gives the full variable domain: DGGITQSPKYLFRKEGQNVTLSCEQNLNHDAMYWYRQDPGQGLRLIYYSQIVNDFQKGDIAEGYSVSREKKESFPLTVTSAQKNPTAFYLCASSISGGGADTQYFGPGTRLTVL.

This chain links TRBV5-1 with TRBJ2-2; D perhaps matches TRBD1 (7 bases). Germline V gene lookup returns CDR1 SGHRS and CDR2 YFSETQ. The CDR3 is 15 residues long. Trimming stripped 0 bases from V and 3 bases from J, with 9 bases between. The CDR3 sequence: CASSLVRGDTGELFF. As DNA, the CDR3 is TGCGCCAGCAGCTTGGTCAGGGGGGACACCGGGGAGCTGTTTTTT.

V and J are TRBV7-9 and TRBJ1-1; 7 nucleotides match TRBD1. The CDR3 is 15 amino acids. With 5 bases clipped from V and 4 bases from J, the junction kept 10 bases outside the gene matches. From germline, CDR1 is SEHNR and CDR2 FQNEAQ (reference sequence). The CDR3 nucleotides read TGTGCCAGCAGCCCGAGACAGGGATGGGGCACTGAAGCTTTCTTT. This translates into CASSPRQGWGTEAFF.

The chain is built from TRBV19 and TRBJ2-2, with 7 bases identical to TRBD1. Trimming cost V 11 bases and J 6 bases; bases outside gene matches: 18. CDR3 size: 16 residues. Germline V CDR1 and CDR2: LNHDA, SQIVND (reference sequence). The CDR3 protein is CAAYTPGDSQAGELFF. DNA of the CDR3: TGTGCCGCTTATACACCCGGGGACAGTCAAGCCGGGGAGCTGTTTTTT.

The chain couples TRBV5-1 to TRBJ1-1; TRBD1 might be the D (5 bases). Germline V lookup: CDR1 SGHRS, CDR2 YFSETQ. The CDR3 has 14 residues. The ends were cut back, 0 bases at V and 4 bases at J, with 10 bases in the middle. The CDR3 reads CASSLGADSTEAFF. The CDR3 DNA follows: TGCGCCAGCAGCTTGGGCGCAGACAGCACTGAAGCTTTCTTT.

This rearrangement joins TRBV2 to TRBJ2-5; D unclear. CDR3 size: 16 residues. Germline V gene sequence: CDR1 SNHLY, CDR2 FYNNEI. With 4 bases removed from V and 5 bases from J, the gap between germline ends came to 20 bases. The CDR3: CASSVVARKFLETQYF. In DNA, the CDR3 is TGTGCCAGCAGTGTGGTAGCCCGGAAGTTCCTGGAGACCCAGTACTTC.

This chain links TRBV15 with TRBJ2-7, with TRBD2 matching 9 bases. CDR1 is LNHNV and CDR2 is YYDKDF in the germline V gene (reference sequence). The CDR3 is 16 amino acids. V shed 0 bases and J 1 base; nucleotides not matched to a gene: 4. CDR3 in amino acids: CATSRDLAGGSYEQYF. Written as DNA, the CDR3 is TGTGCCACCAGCAGAGATCTTGCGGGAGGGTCCTACGAGCAGTACTTC. Combining the CDR3 with reference TRBV15 and TRBJ2-7 gives the whole variable domain DAMVIQNPRYQVTQFGKPVTLSCSQTLNHNVMYWYQQKSSQAPKLLFHYYDKDFNNEADTPDNFQSRRPNTSFCFLDIRSPGLGDTAMYLCATSRDLAGGSYEQYFGPGTRLTVT.

The CDR3 reads CASSAPGTQSEQFF. CDR3 DNA sequence: TGTGCCAGCAGCGCGCCCGGGACACAGAGTGAGCAGTTCTTC. This chain links TRBV9 with TRBJ2-1; tentatively, D is TRBD1 (6 bases). Trimming left V 3 bases short and J 9 bases short, with 16 bases between. The length of the CDR3 is 14 residues. Germline loops: CDR1 SGDLS, CDR2 YYNGEE.

This clone was seen a single time. This chain connects TRBV7-9 to TRBJ2-5, with 12 bases that match TRBD2. The J call is uncertain, as TRBJ2-7 better fits the DNA end. Germline CDR1 is SEHNR and CDR2 is FQNEAQ (reference sequence). This CDR3 is 14 amino acids long. CDR3 amino acids: CASSLTSGRDEQYF. For the CDR3, the DNA is TGTGCCAGCAGCCTGACTAGCGGGAGAGACGAGCAGTACTTC.

The CDR3 here is CASSLGAGGNTGELFF. The CDR3 DNA is TGTGCCAGCAGCTTAGGAGCGGGGGGGAACACCGGGGAGCTGTTTTTT. The genes are TRBV11-2 and TRBJ2-2; 9 bases are a match to TRBD2. The trim removed 1 base at V and 1 base at J, leaving 1 base unmatched. The germline V gene encodes CDR1 SGHAT and CDR2 FQNNGV. CDR3 size: 16 residues.

This chain joins TRBV7-9 and TRBJ2-1; TRBD1 aligns across 8 bases. V lost 5 bases and J lost 1; bases outside the gene matches: 7. Germline CDR1 and CDR2: SEHNR and FQNEAQ (reference sequence). The CDR3 runs 16 residues. The CDR3 protein is CASSPTDRGSYNEQFF. Written as DNA, the CDR3 is TGTGCCAGCAGCCCAACCGACAGGGGATCCTACAATGAGCAGTTCTTC.

The genes are TRBV6-1 and TRBJ2-5, with TRBD1 matching 7 bases. The germline V gene encodes CDR1 MNHNS and CDR2 SASEGT. This CDR3 has 13 amino acids. V lost 6 bases to trimming and J lost 5 bases; unmatched junction nucleotides: 6. CDR3 protein: CASRKTGLETQYF. In nucleotides, the CDR3 is TGTGCCAGCAGAAAGACAGGGCTCGAGACCCAGTACTTC.

The rearrangement links TRBV5-6 to TRBJ2-3; 10 bases are shared with TRBD2. The CDR3 contains 15 residues. Germline lookup yields CDR1 SGHDT and CDR2 YYEEEE. V shed 1 base, J shed 2 bases, and the junction held 1 base outside the gene matches. For the CDR3, the DNA is TGTGCCAGCAGCTTGCTAGCGGGAGTCACAGATACGCAGTATTTT. This codes for CASSLLAGVTDTQYF.

The chain joins TRBV5-5 to TRBJ2-1; 10 positions agree with TRBD2. From germline, CDR1 is SGHKS and CDR2 YYEKEE (reference sequence). V dropped 3 bases and J dropped 4; count of bases not matched to a gene: 4. CDR3 length: 15 residues. In DNA form, the CDR3 reads TGTGCCAGCAGCTGGAGCGGGGGGGGGTACAATGAGCAGTTCTTC. This encodes CASSWSGGGYNEQFF.

This sequence joins TRBV5-1 and TRBJ2-7; 9 positions match TRBD1. The CDR3 runs 14 residues. Trimming removed 0 bases from V and 4 bases from J; junction bases left unmatched: 2. Germline loops: CDR1 SGHRS, CDR2 YFSETQ. In DNA, the CDR3 is TGCGCCAGCAGCTTGGGGACAGGGGCTTACGAGCAGTACGTC. Protein product: CASSLGTGAYEQYV.

The chain carries TRBV2 and TRBJ2-5; 8 nucleotides align to TRBD1. This CDR3 is built from 12 residues. The germline gives CDR1 SNHLY, CDR2 FYNNEI. V shed 6 bases, J shed 3 bases, and the junction held 0 bases outside the gene matches. Written as DNA, the CDR3 is TGTGCCAGCAGGGACAGGGAAGAGACCCAGTACTTC. It specifies CASRDREETQYF.

The chain has TRBV2 and TRBJ2-1; TRBD2 agrees at 14 bases. CDR3 size: 20 residues. CDR1 is SNHLY and CDR2 is FYNNEI in the germline V gene. V gave up 7 bases and J gave up 10 bases; unmatched junction bases: 24. This chain's CDR3 is CASIPKGTSGGQNHGWEQFF. The CDR3 DNA reads as TGTGCCAGCATACCAAAAGGGACTAGCGGGGGCCAGAACCATGGGTGGGAGCAGTTCTTC.